This is a list of T cell receptor beta chains from one sample in a study of PD-1 blockade in classical Hodgkin lymphoma. Generated by immunoSEQ multiplex PCR, the TCRdb table keeps only in-frame clones and is missing some. This table holds around 23,000 clones, around 84% found once. The sequencing here drew on peripheral blood mononuclear cells (PBMCs), taken before the fourth cycle of nivolumab. These receptor sequences come from a human donor with classical Hodgkin lymphoma. CDR3s include the opening cysteine and the closing phenylalanine or tryptophan. Fields, in order: D gene, V gene, J gene, CDR3 protein. The D gene is left open where the match is weak.

>TRBD2|TRBV4-2|TRBJ2-7
CASSLETSGNRVQYF
>-|TRBV28|TRBJ2-7
CASSTGHSYEQYF
>-|TRBV4-1|TRBJ2-1
CASSQTNEQFF
>TRBD1|TRBV19|TRBJ2-2
CASRPPDRDTGELFF
>-|TRBV5-5|TRBJ2-7
CASSFYGEPTYEQYF
>-|TRBV29-1|TRBJ1-2
CSSMGWDYGYTF
>-|TRBV28|TRBJ1-2
CASSLSSQLGYTF
>-|TRBV7-9|TRBJ2-2
CASSLPRQVPNTGELFF
>-|TRBV28|TRBJ2-1
CASSLPLGLWVFF
>-|TRBV5-1|TRBJ1-2
CASSPSLDRWGYGYTF
>-|TRBV11-2|TRBJ1-2
CASSPSRPYYGYTF
>-|TRBV28|TRBJ1-5
CASSFRQPQHF
>-|TRBV6-6|TRBJ1-2
CASSYGSPGYGYTF
>-|TRBV27|TRBJ1-6
CASSLHADTLYNSPLHF
>TRBD1|TRBV19|TRBJ2-5
CASSSSLGQGKETQYF
>-|TRBV27|TRBJ1-1
CASSLFVATEAFF
>-|TRBV19|TRBJ2-7
CASSMGKGYEQYF
>TRBD1|TRBV11-3|TRBJ2-7
CASSSYRDRVDYEQYF
>-|TRBV9|TRBJ1-4
CASSVGQTEKLFF
>-|TRBV5-1|TRBJ2-7
CASKASGGPYEQYF
>TRBD2|TRBV2|TRBJ2-7
CASSEKSSGRNEQYF
>TRBD1|TRBV4-3|TRBJ2-7
CASSEGQGTYEQYF
>-|TRBV29-1|TRBJ1-2
CSVGKGSGDGYTF
>-|TRBV6-1|TRBJ1-2
CASSEIGDYGYTF
>TRBD2|TRBV19|TRBJ2-1
CASSIRAGGPHEQFF
>TRBD1|TRBV19|TRBJ1-2
CASTPWTGRYGYTF
>-|TRBV6-5|TRBJ2-5
CASSPNLDGTQYF
>TRBD2|TRBV6-4|TRBJ2-1
CASSDGLAGGLGSYNEQFF
>TRBD1|TRBV2|TRBJ1-1
CASTGQGGGAEAFF
>-|TRBV6-5|TRBJ2-2
CASSPGLTGELFF
>TRBD2|TRBV7-2|TRBJ2-7
CASSRAGSLQYEQYF
>-|TRBV11-3|TRBJ2-3
CASSSSGGYGTDTQYF